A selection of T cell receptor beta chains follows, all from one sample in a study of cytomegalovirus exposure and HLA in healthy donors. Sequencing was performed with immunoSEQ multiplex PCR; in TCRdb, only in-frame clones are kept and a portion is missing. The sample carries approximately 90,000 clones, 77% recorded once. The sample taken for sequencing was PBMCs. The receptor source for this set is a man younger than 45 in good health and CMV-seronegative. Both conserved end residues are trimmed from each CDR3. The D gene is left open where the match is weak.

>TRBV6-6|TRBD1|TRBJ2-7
ASSPPGTGDYEQY
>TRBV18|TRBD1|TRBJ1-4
ASSPTGATNEKLF
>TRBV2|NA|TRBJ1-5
ASSDFPGNQPQH
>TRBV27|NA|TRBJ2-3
ASSLMRQRTDTQY
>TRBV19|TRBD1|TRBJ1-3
ASSADRANGNTIY
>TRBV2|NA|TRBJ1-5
ASSTTGWNQPQH
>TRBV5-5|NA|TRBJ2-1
ASSIGRVLENEQF
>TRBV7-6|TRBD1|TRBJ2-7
ASSLRGQGAYEQY
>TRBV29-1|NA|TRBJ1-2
SVEVGTGYYGYT
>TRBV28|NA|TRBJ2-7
ASSFPGHSYERY
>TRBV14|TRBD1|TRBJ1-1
ASSPGTGNTEAF
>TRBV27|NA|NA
ASSSYRVGEQY
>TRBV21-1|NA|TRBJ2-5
ASSKLREGVVTQY
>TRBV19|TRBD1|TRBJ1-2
ASSLTGGGYT
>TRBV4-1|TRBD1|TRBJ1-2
ASSQDRDSLRPNYGYT
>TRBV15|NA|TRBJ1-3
ATSRGRGAGNTIY
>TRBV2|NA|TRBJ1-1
ASSEQGMNTEAF
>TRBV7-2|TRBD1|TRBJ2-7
ASSPLTGIEQY
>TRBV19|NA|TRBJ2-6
ASSISTLQGSGANVLT
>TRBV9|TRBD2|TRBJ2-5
ASSVSGGEQETQY
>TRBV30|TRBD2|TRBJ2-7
AWSSLASYEQY
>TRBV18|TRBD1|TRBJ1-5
ASSPLDRGGQPQH
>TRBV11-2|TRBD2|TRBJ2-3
ASSQTSGGPPSTDTQY
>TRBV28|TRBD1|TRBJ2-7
ASTLPGQGTYEQY
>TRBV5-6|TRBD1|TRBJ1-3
ASSSYRTGYGNTIY